These T cell receptor beta chains were read from a single sample in a study of blood T cells in healthy people across ages. TCRdb redid the calling of the 5' RACE reads with MiXCR, one entry per CDR3 protein. The sample gives roughly 1,500,000 distinct CDR3 sequences, about 35% of which show up once; 11% is in the top ten. Material for sequencing was blood. These receptors were collected from a woman aged 25 to 39 in good health. CDR3s include the opening cysteine and the closing phenylalanine or tryptophan. A D gene is named only where the DNA matches it firmly. Part of the rows lack a size; the others show once, few, many or a class for expanded clones.

d_call	clone_size	v_call	cdr3_length	j_call	cdr3_nt	cdr3_aa
TRBD1	NA	TRBV7-8	16	TRBJ1-2	TGTGCCAGCAGCTTAGAGCCTAGGGACAGGGACTATGGCTACACCTTC	CASSLEPRDRDYGYTF
TRBD2	NA	TRBV10-3	15	TRBJ2-7	TGTGCCATCAGTGAAGGGACTGGTGTCGGGGGGGAGCAGTACTTC	CAISEGTGVGGEQYF
NA	many	TRBV5-1	14	TRBJ2-1	TGCGCCAGCAGCCCCCCCGGGACGTACAATGAGCAGTTCTTC	CASSPPGTYNEQFF
NA	NA	TRBV7-2	13	TRBJ1-1	TGTGCCAGCAGCTTAGAGTCGAGGGCTGAAGCTTTCTTT	CASSLESRAEAFF
NA	NA	TRBV7-2	14	TRBJ1-2	TGTGCCAGCAGCCCAGCGGGACAAAACCATGGCTACACCTTC	CASSPAGQNHGYTF
TRBD1	NA	TRBV12-3/TRBV12-4	16	TRBJ2-2	TGTGCCAGCAGCCAAGACCCGGACAGGGACACCGGGGAGCTGTTTTTT	CASSQDPDRDTGELFF
TRBD2	few	TRBV12-3/TRBV12-4	15	TRBJ2-1	TGTGCCAGCAGTTTTTCAGCGGGAGGGCCTCCTGAGCAGTTCTTC	CASSFSAGGPPEQFF
TRBD2	NA	TRBV7-2	17	TRBJ2-3	TGTGCCAGCAGCTTAGTCCCCCTAGCGGGGGACACAGGTACGCAGTATTTT	CASSLVPLAGDTGTQYF
NA	few	TRBV3-1	14	TRBJ1-2	TGTGCCAGCAGCCAAGATCAGGGAATCTCTGGCTACACCTTC	CASSQDQGISGYTF
NA	few	TRBV15	16	TRBJ2-1	TGTGCCACCAGCAGAGCGCGGCAGGGACCCTACAATGAGCAGTTCTTC	CATSRARQGPYNEQFF
NA	NA	TRBV2	13	TRBJ1-1	TGTGCCAGCTTGGGCCAGAGGAACACTGAAGCTTTCTTT	CASLGQRNTEAFF
NA	few	TRBV6-5	14	TRBJ1-2	TGTGCCAGCAGTTACTCGCAGGGGACGATCGGCTACACCTTC	CASSYSQGTIGYTF
NA	few	TRBV12-3/TRBV12-4	15	TRBJ2-7	TGTGCCAGCAGCCAAATGACTTCTCTGGGGGACGAGCAGTACTTC	CASSQMTSLGDEQYF
NA	few	TRBV12-3/TRBV12-4	15	TRBJ2-1	TGTGCCAGCAGACAGGGACTCCACCTCTACAATGAGCAGTTCTTC	CASRQGLHLYNEQFF
TRBD1	NA	TRBV4-1	16	TRBJ1-2	TGCGCCAGCAACCAGGACCGGACAGGGGCCAACTATGGCTACACCTTC	CASNQDRTGANYGYTF
TRBD2	few	TRBV6-1	16	TRBJ2-1	TGTGCCAGCAGTCCTCTAGCGGGGGGGCTGTACAATGAGCAGTTCTTC	CASSPLAGGLYNEQFF
NA	NA	TRBV15	16	TRBJ2-1	TGTGCCACCAGCAGAAGAGCAGGGGACCCCTACAATGAGCAGTTCTTC	CATSRRAGDPYNEQFF
TRBD1	few	TRBV4-1	15	TRBJ1-2	TGCGCCAGCACGGGACAGAAGCCTACTTCTACTGGCTACACCTTC	CASTGQKPTSTGYTF
NA	few	TRBV5-1	16	TRBJ2-7	TGCGCCAGCAGCTTGGCCCCCCGGGGGTCGACCTACGAGCAGTACTTC	CASSLAPRGSTYEQYF
TRBD2	few	TRBV5-6	18	TRBJ2-7	TGTGCCAGCAGCGACAAGAGCGGGGGCTCCCTAATGGCCTACGAGCAGTACTTC	CASSDKSGGSLMAYEQYF
TRBD1	once	TRBV30	14	TRBJ1-5	TGTGCCTGGAGTGTCCCGGGACAGAGTCAGCCCCAGCATTTT	CAWSVPGQSQPQHF
NA	NA	TRBV6-1	12	TRBJ1-2	TGTGCCAGCACCTCTCAGGGTTATGGCTACACCTTC	CASTSQGYGYTF
TRBD2	few	TRBV20-1	15	TRBJ2-7	TGCAGCCCTAGGGCCTCTAGCGGGAGGGCCGACGAGCAGTACTTC	CSPRASSGRADEQYF